The clone carrying this T cell receptor beta chain was seen more than once but under ten times. Its antigen is still unknown. This sample is part of a study of T cells in tumors after PD-1 blockade. Time point reported: second of two post-therapy site-matched biopsies 2 to 3 months apart. Tumor biopsies came from the same primary tumor site before and after PD-1 blockade. Tumor or blood genomic DNA was sequenced, with inputs of about 550 ng to 6,004 ng. Sequencing used immunoSEQ multiplex PCR; TCRdb keeps in-frame clones, though not all of them. The table lists some 8,200 clones, approximately 60% of them singletons. CDR3 length: 16 amino acids. Germline lookup yields CDR1 KGHSH and CDR2 LQKENI. Losses at the gene ends were 3 bases for V and 2 bases for J; bases not matched to a gene: 3. Whole-study results and caveats: Clonal replacement appeared only between pre- and post-treatment samples. Expanded exhausted CD8+ clones after therapy were mostly novel clonotypes.

The rearrangement links TRBV18 to TRBJ2-3; 12 nucleotides line up with TRBD2. The sequence was collected from a human donor with basal cell carcinoma. The specimen was tumor tissue, collected after anti-PD-1 treatment. CDR3 protein: CASSPGLAGNTDTQYF. As DNA, the CDR3 is TGTGCCAGCTCACCGGGACTAGCGGGCAACACAGATACGCAGTATTTT.